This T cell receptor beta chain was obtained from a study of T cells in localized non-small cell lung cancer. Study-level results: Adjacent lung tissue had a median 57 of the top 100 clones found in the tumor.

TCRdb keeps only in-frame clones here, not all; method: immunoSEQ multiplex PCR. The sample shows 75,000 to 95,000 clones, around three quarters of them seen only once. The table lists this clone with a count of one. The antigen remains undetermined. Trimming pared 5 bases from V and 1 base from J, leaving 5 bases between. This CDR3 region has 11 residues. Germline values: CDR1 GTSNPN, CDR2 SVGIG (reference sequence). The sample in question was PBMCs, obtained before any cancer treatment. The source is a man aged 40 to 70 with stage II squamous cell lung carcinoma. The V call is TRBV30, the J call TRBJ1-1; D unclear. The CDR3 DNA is TGTGCCTGGGCTGGGAACACTGAAGCTTTCTTT. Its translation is CAWAGNTEAFF.